This TCR beta chain was obtained from a study of blood T cell repertoires in COVID-19. About the research overall: Whether acute or convalescent, the COVID-19 samples came from the United States, Italy and Spain. PBMCs, B-cell-depleted T cells, or T cells provided the cDNA or gDNA that made up the material.

Methods used by the authors: Estimation of nucleated cell counts relied on the amplification of reference gene primers. Libraries were prepared by immunoSEQ multiplex PCR; TCRdb keeps only in-frame clonotypes and omits some of them. The V and J calls and the clone size are those of that table, but D and trimming were determined from the DNA. In the table there are about 360,000 clones, roughly 90% of which are singletons. Followed over time, Seattle patients had been enrolled while infection was active. CDR1 is ENHRY and CDR2 is SYGVKD in the germline V gene. The germline V and J ends were trimmed by 4 bases and 5 bases, with 11 bases remaining between them. This CDR3 comprises 13 residues.

The origin of this receptor is a woman in her sixties with COVID-19, enrolled during active disease. This sequence joins TRBV10-3 and TRBJ2-5, with D perhaps matching TRBD2 (6 bases). Sequenced input: peripheral blood. The CDR3 DNA follows: TGTGCCATCAGTGTCAGGGCGGGGGAGACCCAGTACTTC. This codes for CAISVRAGETQYF.